Listed here are 11 T cell receptor beta chains from one sample, sequenced in a study of coeliac disease. Only in-frame clones appear in the TCRdb table, and some are missing; sequencing was by immunoSEQ multiplex PCR. Of approximately 2,000 clones in the sample, around two thirds are singletons; the top ten hold around a fifth. What was sequenced was lamina propria lymphocytes from the gut. The receptors were gathered from a woman aged 50 to 65 with celiac disease on a gluten-free diet.

The chain links TRBV2 to TRBJ1-3, with TRBD1 matching over 7 bases. Germline V gene data show CDR1 as SNHLY and CDR2 as FYNNEI. The V gene end was trimmed by 7 bases and the J gene end by 10 bases; junction bases not matched to a gene: 4. The CDR3 extends over 11 amino acids. CDR3 protein: CASTEQGTIYF. Here the CDR3 DNA reads TGTGCCAGCACCGAACAGGGGACCATATATTTT. Using reference TRBV2 and TRBJ1-3 for the parts outside the CDR3, the full variable domain is EPEVTQTPSHQVTQMGQEVILRCVPISNHLYFYWYRQILGQKVEFLVSFYNNEISEKSEIFDDQFSVERPDGSNFTLKIRSTKLEDSAMYFCASTEQGTIYFGEGSWLTVV.

The chain couples TRBV30 to TRBJ2-2, with D perhaps matching TRBD2 (5 bases). In germline, CDR1 is GTSNPN, CDR2 SVGIG (reference sequence). The CDR3 has 18 residues. Trimming stripped 4 bases from V and 5 bases from J, with 26 bases between. The CDR3 protein is CAWTLRPRRGVGTGELFF. CDR3 DNA: TGTGCCTGGACCCTACGACCGAGACGGGGTGTGGGTACCGGGGAGCTGTTTTTT.

This chain links TRBV6-5 with TRBJ1-6; D gene ambiguous. The CDR3 extends over 15 amino acids. Per germline, CDR1 MNHEY and CDR2 SVGAGI. With 2 bases removed from V and 5 bases from J, the gap between germline ends came to 10 bases. The CDR3 sequence: CASSYNRKNNSPLHF. The DNA of the CDR3 is TGTGCCAGCAGTTACAACAGAAAGAATAATTCACCCCTCCACTTT.

The genes are TRBV2 and TRBJ2-7; 7 bases match TRBD1. The V gene's germline CDR1 is SNHLY and CDR2 FYNNEI. The CDR3 length is 12 residues. V shed 6 bases and J 1 base; nucleotides not matched to a gene: 0. Written as DNA, the CDR3 is TGTGCCAGCAGGGGACAGTCCTACGAGCAGTACTTC. This gives the protein CASRGQSYEQYF.

The CDR3 region is CASSPGRQSYYGYTF. The CDR3 nucleotides are TGTGCCAGCTCACCGGGTAGACAGAGCTACTATGGCTACACCTTC. The J gene is TRBJ1-2, the V gene TRBV18; TRBD1 might be the D (5 bases). Germline V gene data show CDR1 as KGHSH and CDR2 as LQKENI. CDR3 length: 15 residues. V lost 3 bases and J 3 bases, leaving 14 bases between the germline ends.

As for this clone: At the DNA level, this CDR3 is encoded by other sequences in the same sample as well. The chain employs TRBV25-1 and TRBJ1-6, with a weak D call TRBD1 (5 bases). The V end was cut by 4 bases, the J end by 4 bases, with 8 bases between. The CDR3 has 14 residues. From germline, CDR1 is MGHDK and CDR2 SYGVNS. The CDR3 bases are TGTGCCAGCAGTGCCCGACAGTATAATTCACCCCTCCACTTT. Translating gives CASSARQYNSPLHF.

This clone has only a few counts. The chain couples TRBV18 to TRBJ1-1; unclear D gene. Trimming left V 2 bases short and J 4 bases short, with 5 bases between. Germline assignment: CDR1 KGHSH and CDR2 LQKENI. The CDR3 runs 12 residues. The CDR3 here is CASSPAGTEAFF. CDR3 nucleotides: TGTGCCAGCTCACCAGCGGGCACTGAAGCTTTCTTT. The entire variable domain, with the rest obtained from reference TRBV18 and TRBJ1-1, is as follows: NAGVMQNPRHLVRRRGQEARLRCSPMKGHSHVYWYRQLPEEGLKFMVYLQKENIIDESGMPKERFSAEFPKEGPSILRIQQVVRGDSAAYFCASSPAGTEAFFGQGTRLTVV.

V is TRBV6-6 and J is TRBJ2-3; 13 nucleotides align to TRBD2. The V gene end was trimmed by 6 bases and the J gene end by 5 bases; junction bases not matched to a gene: 8. The CDR3 is made up of 16 amino acids. The V gene's germline CDR1 is MNHNY and CDR2 SVGAGI (reference sequence). The CDR3 nucleotides read TGTGCCAGCAGCCGTGGACTAGCGGGGGCGCAAGATACGCAGTATTTT. It encodes CASSRGLAGAQDTQYF.

The V gene is TRBV5-1, the J gene TRBJ2-3; TRBD2 agrees at 9 bases. CDR3 length: 16 residues. Germline CDR1 reads SGHRS; CDR2 reads YFSETQ. V was pared by 4 bases and J by 1 base, with 7 bases of the junction left unmatched. The CDR3 bases are TGCGCCAGCAGCGGGGGCGGGGGGGCCGGCACAGATACGCAGTATTTT. Translating it yields CASSGGGGAGTDTQYF. Full variable domain (missing parts from reference TRBV5-1 and TRBJ2-3): KAGVTQTPRYLIKTRGQQVTLSCSPISGHRSVSWYQQTPGQGLQFLFEYFSETQRNKGNFPGRFSGRQFSNSRSEMNVSTLELGDSALYLCASSGGGGAGTDTQYFGPGTRLTVL.

The chain has TRBV19 and TRBJ1-2, with D unclear. V was cut by 5 bases and J by 5 bases, with 18 bases left in between. CDR3 length equals 15 residues. CDR1 and CDR2 (germline): LNHDA, SQIVND (reference sequence). CDR3 DNA: TGTGCCAGTAGTTTATCGAGCGGGGTAGGGTATGGCTACACCTTC. This codes for CASSLSSGVGYGYTF. The full variable domain, in which reference TRBV19 and TRBJ1-2 provide the parts outside the CDR3, is DGGITQSPKYLFRKEGQNVTLSCEQNLNHDAMYWYRQDPGQGLRLIYYSQIVNDFQKGDIAEGYSVSREKKESFPLTVTSAQKNPTAFYLCASSLSSGVGYGYTFGSGTRLTVV.

This clone was counted a few times. The chain links TRBV10-1 to TRBJ2-1; 10 nucleotides agree with TRBD2. This CDR3 has 15 residues. Germline values: CDR1 WNHNN, CDR2 SYGVQD (reference sequence). V shed 2 bases and J 7 bases; nucleotides not matched to a gene: 5. CDR3 in amino acids: CASSEGSGGINEQFF. The CDR3 nucleotides are TGCGCCAGCAGTGAGGGTAGCGGGGGGATAAATGAGCAGTTCTTC.